What follows describes a single T cell receptor (beta chain). These data come from a study of shared clonotypes between healthy human individuals. In the naive CD8 group, cells lacked CD45RO and were positively selected for CCR7, so terminally differentiated effector memory CD45RA+ cells were left out. Donation came from healthy HIV-negative adults that had no recent acute infections or vaccinations. Measured with immunoSEQ multiplex PCR; TCRdb has only the in-frame clones, and not every one. The repertoire holds hundreds of thousands of clones, approximately 96% seen once, with about 0.11% in the top ten. With 2 bases clipped from V and 5 bases from J, the junction kept 6 bases outside the gene matches. The length of the CDR3 is 16 residues. Germline V gene sequence: CDR1 SEHNR, CDR2 FQNEAQ (reference sequence).

The V and J genes are TRBV7-9 and TRBJ1-4, with 9 bases fitting TRBD1. The sequence derives from a woman in her thirties in good health. Sequencing was carried out using naive CD8+ T cells sorted from blood. This CDR3 reads CASSLKGQGTNEKLFF. As DNA, the CDR3 is TGTGCCAGCAGCTTAAAGGGACAGGGAACGAATGAAAAACTGTTTTTT.